The TCR beta chain under discussion was sequenced for a study of blood T cell repertoires in COVID-19. Study background: Acute-phase and convalescent COVID-19 samples originated in the United States, Italy and Spain. PBMCs, B-cell-depleted T cells, or T cells were the source of the cDNA or gDNA that made up the material.

CDR1 is LGHDT, CDR2 YNNKEL, per germline (reference sequence). CDR3 size: 14 residues. V shed 3 bases and J 8 bases; nucleotides not matched to a gene: 8. In the original analysis: How many nucleated cells were present was estimated from reference gene primer amplification. Method: immunoSEQ multiplex PCR; TCRdb's copy keeps in-frame clones and lacks some. V and J calls and clone size follow that table, whereas D and trimming were derived from the DNA. The profile shows some 11,000 clones, less than 90% of them singletons. The origin of this receptor is a human donor in a cohort sampled during active COVID-19. The source material was peripheral blood. The gene calls are TRBV3-1 (or the pseudogene TRBV3-2) and TRBJ1-2, with TRBD1 identical over 8 bases. The CDR3 nucleotides read TGTGCCAGCAGCCACCGCGGACAGGGACAGGGCTACACCTTC. Residues: CASSHRGQGQGYTF.